This record concerns one TCR beta chain sequence. The CDR3 is 16 residues long. Per germline, CDR1 SGHTA and CDR2 FQGNSA. Trimming took off 5 bases at V and 4 bases at J, with 17 bases between the two ends. Produced via immunoSEQ multiplex PCR; TCRdb's table is partial and in-frame only. The data show approximately 240,000 clones, around 82% seen once. These data belong to a study of blood T cell repertoires in COVID-19. This receptor was taken from a woman in her sixties with acute or convalescent COVID-19. The rearrangement links TRBV7-2 to TRBJ1-4; a weak D match, TRBD1 (5 bases). Specimen: peripheral blood. The CDR3 DNA follows: TGTGCCAGCAGCCCCCTCGGCCGGGGGAGTAATGAAAAACTGTTTTTT. Amino acids: CASSPLGRGSNEKLFF.